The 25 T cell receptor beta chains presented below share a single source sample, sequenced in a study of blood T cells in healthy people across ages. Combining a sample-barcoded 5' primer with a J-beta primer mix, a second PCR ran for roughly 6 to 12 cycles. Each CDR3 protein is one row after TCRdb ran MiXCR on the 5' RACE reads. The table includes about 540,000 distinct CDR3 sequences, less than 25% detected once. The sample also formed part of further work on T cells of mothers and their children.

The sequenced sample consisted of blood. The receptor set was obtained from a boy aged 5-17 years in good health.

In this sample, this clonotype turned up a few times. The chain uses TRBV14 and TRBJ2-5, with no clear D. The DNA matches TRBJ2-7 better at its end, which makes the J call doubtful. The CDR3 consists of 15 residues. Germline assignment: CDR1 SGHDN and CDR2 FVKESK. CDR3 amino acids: CASSQDSTRNYEQYF. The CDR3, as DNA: TGTGCCAGCAGCCAAGATTCGACGCGAAACTACGAGCAGTACTTC.

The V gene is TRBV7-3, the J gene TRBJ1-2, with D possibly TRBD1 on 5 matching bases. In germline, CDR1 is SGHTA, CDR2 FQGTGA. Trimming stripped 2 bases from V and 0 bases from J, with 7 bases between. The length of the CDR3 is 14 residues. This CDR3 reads CASSLWGSNYGYTF. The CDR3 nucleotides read TGTGCCAGCAGCTTATGGGGCTCTAACTATGGCTACACCTTC. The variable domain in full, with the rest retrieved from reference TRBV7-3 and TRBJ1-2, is GAGVSQTPSNKVTEKGKYVELRCDPISGHTALYWYRQSLGQGPEFLIYFQGTGAADDSGLPNDRFFAVRPEGSVSTLKIQRTERGDSAVYLCASSLWGSNYGYTFGSGTRLTVV.

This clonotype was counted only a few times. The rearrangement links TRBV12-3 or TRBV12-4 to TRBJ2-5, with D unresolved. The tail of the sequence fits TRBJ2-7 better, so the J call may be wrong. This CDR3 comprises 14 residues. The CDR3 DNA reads TGTGCCAGCAGCTCCCCGGGCAGACCCTACGAGCAGTACTTC. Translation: CASSSPGRPYEQYF.

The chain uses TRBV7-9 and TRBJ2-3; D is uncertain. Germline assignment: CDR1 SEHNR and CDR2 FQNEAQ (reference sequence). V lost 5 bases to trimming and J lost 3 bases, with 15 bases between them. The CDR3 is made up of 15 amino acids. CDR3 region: CASSAAPVSTDTQYF. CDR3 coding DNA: TGTGCCAGCAGCGCGGCGCCGGTGTCAACAGATACGCAGTATTTT. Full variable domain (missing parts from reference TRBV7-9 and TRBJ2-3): DTGVSQNPRHKITKRGQNVTFRCDPISEHNRLYWYRQTLGQGPEFLTYFQNEAQLEKSRLLSDRFSAERPKGSFSTLEIQRTEQGDSAMYLCASSAAPVSTDTQYFGPGTRLTVL.

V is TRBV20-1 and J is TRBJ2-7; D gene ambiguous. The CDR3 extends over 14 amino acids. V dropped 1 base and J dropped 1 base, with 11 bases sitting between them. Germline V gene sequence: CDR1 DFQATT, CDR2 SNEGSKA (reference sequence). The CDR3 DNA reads TGCAGTGCTAGAGGGAACAGATATTCCTACGAGCAGTACTTC. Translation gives CSARGNRYSYEQYF.

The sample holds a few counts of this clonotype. CDR3 DNA: TGTGCCAGCACCTCTTCCGGGACCAGTTACGAGCAGTACTTC. This encodes CASTSSGTSYEQYF. The gene calls are TRBV28 and TRBJ2-7; D tentatively fits TRBD1 or TRBD2 (5 bases each). CDR3 length: 14 amino acids. The germline V gene encodes CDR1 MDHEN and CDR2 SYDVKM. V dropped 7 bases and J dropped 4 bases, with 17 bases sitting between them.

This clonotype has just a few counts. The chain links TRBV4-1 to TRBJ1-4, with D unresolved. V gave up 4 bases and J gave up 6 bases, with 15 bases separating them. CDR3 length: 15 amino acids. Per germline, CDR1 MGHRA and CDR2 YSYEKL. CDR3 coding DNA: TGCGCCAGCAGCCCCTTCGTTTATAATGATGAAAAACTGTTTTTT. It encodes CASSPFVYNDEKLFF.

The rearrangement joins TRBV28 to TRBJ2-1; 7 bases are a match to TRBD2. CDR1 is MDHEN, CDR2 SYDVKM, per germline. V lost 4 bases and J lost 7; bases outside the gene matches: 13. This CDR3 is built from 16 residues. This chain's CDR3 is CASSYLGTKGRNEQFF. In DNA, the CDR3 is TGTGCCAGCAGTTACCTCGGGACTAAAGGAAGGAATGAGCAGTTCTTC.

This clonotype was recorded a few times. The CDR3 loop reads CASSYSLAGAGNTIYF. The CDR3, as DNA: TGTGCCAGCAGTTACTCGTTGGCAGGGGCTGGAAACACCATATATTTT. The chain recombines TRBV6-5 with TRBJ1-3; possibly TRBD1 for D (6 bases). The CDR3 extends over 16 amino acids. With 0 bases removed from V and 2 bases from J, the gap between germline ends came to 11 bases. Per germline, CDR1 MNHEY and CDR2 SVGAGI.

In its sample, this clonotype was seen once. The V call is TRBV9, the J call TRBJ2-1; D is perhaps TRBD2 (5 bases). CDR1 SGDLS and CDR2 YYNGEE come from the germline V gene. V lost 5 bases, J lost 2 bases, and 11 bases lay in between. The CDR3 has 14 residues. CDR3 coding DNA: TGTGCCAGCAGGAGGGCGTCTGCCTACAATGAGCAGTTCTTC. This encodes CASRRASAYNEQFF.

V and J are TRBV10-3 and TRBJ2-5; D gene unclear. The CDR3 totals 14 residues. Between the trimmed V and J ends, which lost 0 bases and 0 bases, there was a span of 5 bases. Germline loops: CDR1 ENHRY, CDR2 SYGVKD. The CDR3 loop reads CAISESMNQETQYF. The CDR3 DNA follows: TGTGCCATCAGTGAGTCGATGAACCAAGAGACCCAGTACTTC.

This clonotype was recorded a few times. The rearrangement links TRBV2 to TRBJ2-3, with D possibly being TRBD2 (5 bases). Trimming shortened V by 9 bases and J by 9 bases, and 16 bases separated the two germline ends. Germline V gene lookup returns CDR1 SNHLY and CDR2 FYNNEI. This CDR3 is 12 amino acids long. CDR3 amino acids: CASVGGRWTQYF. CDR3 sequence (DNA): TGTGCCAGTGTTGGAGGCAGGTGGACGCAGTATTTT. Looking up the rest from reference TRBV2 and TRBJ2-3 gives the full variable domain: EPEVTQTPSHQVTQMGQEVILRCVPISNHLYFYWYRQILGQKVEFLVSFYNNEISEKSEIFDDQFSVERPDGSNFTLKIRSTKLEDSAMYFCASVGGRWTQYFGPGTRLTVL.

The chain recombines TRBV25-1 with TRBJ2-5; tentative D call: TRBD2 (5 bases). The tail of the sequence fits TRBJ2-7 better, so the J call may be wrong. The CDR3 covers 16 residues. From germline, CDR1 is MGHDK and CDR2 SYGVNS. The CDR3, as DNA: TGTGCCAGCAGTGATCCCGAGCTAGCCAAGATCCACGAGCAGTACTTC. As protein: CASSDPELAKIHEQYF.

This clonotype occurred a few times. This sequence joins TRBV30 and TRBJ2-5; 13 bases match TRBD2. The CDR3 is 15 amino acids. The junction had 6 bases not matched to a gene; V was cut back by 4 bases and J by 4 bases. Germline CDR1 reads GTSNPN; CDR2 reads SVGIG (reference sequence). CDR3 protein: CAWTLGLAGRETQYF. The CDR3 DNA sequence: TGTGCCTGGACACTGGGACTAGCGGGGCGAGAGACCCAGTACTTC.

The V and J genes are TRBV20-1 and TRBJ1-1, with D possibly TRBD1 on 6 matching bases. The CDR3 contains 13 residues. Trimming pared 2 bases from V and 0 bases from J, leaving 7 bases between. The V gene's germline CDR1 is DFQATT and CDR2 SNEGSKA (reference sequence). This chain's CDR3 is CSARKGVNTEAFF. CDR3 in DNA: TGCAGTGCTAGAAAGGGGGTGAACACTGAAGCTTTCTTT.

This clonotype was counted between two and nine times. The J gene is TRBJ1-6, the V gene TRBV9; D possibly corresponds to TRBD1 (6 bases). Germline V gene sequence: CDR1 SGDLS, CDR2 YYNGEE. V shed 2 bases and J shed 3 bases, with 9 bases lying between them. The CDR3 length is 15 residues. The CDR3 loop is CASSVRGDYNSPLHF. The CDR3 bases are TGTGCCAGCAGCGTTAGGGGGGACTATAATTCACCCCTCCACTTT. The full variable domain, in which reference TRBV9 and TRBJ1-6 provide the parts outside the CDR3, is DSGVTQTPKHLITATGQRVTLRCSPRSGDLSVYWYQQSLDQGLQFLIQYYNGEERAKGNILERFSAQQFPDLHSELNLSSLELGDSALYFCASSVRGDYNSPLHFGNGTRLTVT.

The CDR3 protein is CASSLAGGFTDTQYF. The CDR3 coding sequence is TGTGCCAGCAGTTTAGCTGGGGGGTTCACAGATACGCAGTATTTT. The V and J genes are TRBV28 and TRBJ2-3; D is possibly TRBD2 (6 bases). V was shortened by 2 bases and J by 2 bases, with 11 bases between the two germline ends. Germline V lookup: CDR1 MDHEN, CDR2 SYDVKM. This CDR3 spans 15 amino acids.

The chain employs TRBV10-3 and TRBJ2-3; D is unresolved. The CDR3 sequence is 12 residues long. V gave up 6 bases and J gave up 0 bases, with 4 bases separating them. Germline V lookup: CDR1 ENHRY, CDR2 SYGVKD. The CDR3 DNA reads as TGTGCCATCAGCGACAGCACAGATACGCAGTATTTT. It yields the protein CAISDSTDTQYF.

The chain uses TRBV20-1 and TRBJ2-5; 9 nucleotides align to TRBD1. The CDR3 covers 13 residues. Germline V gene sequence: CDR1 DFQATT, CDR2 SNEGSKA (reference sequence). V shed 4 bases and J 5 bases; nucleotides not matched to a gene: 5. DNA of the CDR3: TGCAGTGCTATGGGGACAGGGCGTGAGACCCAGTACTTC. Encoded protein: CSAMGTGRETQYF.

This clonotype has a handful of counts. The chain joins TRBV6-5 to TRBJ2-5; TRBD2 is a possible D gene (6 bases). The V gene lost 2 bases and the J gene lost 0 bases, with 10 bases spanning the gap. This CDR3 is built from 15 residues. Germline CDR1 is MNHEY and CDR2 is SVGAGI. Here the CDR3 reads CASSYGGVYQETQYF. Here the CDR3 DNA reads TGTGCCAGCAGTTACGGCGGGGTGTACCAAGAGACCCAGTACTTC.

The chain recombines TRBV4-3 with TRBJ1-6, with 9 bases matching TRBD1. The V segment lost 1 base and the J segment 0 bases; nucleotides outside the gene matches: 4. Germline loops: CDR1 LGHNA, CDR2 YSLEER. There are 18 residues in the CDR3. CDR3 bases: TGCGCCAGCAGCCAAGGGGGGACAGGGAGCTCCTATAATTCACCCCTCCACTTT. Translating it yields CASSQGGTGSSYNSPLHF.

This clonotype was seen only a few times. The CDR3 spells CASSLEGPADGPYEQYF. In nucleotides, the CDR3 is TGTGCCAGCAGCTTAGAGGGTCCGGCGGATGGGCCCTACGAGCAGTACTTC. The rearrangement joins TRBV11-2 to TRBJ2-7; D unresolved. Trimming shortened V by 0 bases and J by 2 bases, and 17 bases separated the two germline ends. Germline CDR1 SGHAT, CDR2 FQNNGV. The CDR3 length is 17 residues.

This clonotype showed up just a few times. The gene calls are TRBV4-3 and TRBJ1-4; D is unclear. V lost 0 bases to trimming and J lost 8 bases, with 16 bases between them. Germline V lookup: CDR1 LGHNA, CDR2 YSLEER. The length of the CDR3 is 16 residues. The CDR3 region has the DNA TGCGCCAGCAGCCAAGAGCGGTCCAGCACGGGGGAAAAACTGTTTTTT. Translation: CASSQERSSTGEKLFF.

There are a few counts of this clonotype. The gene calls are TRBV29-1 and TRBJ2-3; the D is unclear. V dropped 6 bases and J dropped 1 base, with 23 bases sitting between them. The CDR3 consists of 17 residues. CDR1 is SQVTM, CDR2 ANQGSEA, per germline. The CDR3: CSVAFKWATVGTDTQYF. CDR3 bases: TGCAGCGTCGCCTTCAAATGGGCGACGGTGGGCACAGATACGCAGTATTTT.

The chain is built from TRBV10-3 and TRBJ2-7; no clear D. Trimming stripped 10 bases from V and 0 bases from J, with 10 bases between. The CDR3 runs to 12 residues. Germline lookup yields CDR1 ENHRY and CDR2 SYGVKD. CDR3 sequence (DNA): TGTGCCACCGACGGACCCTCCTACGAGCAGTACTTC. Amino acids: CATDGPSYEQYF.